This paragraph covers one T cell receptor (beta chain) sequence. Its antigen is currently unknown. These data come from a study of T cells after yellow fever vaccination. About the study: With SMART-Seq v4 Ultra Low Input, the fractions containing low cell numbers were prepared.

Findings of the study overall: Few clonotypes appeared in both CD4 and CD8 compartments. In post-booster samples, most primary-vaccination clones reappeared (approximately 96% CD4, 70% to 90% CD8).

By 5'RACE template switching, TCR cDNA was produced, with a universal primer site and UMIs added in the process. TCRdb redid the calling of the 5' RACE reads with MiXCR, one entry per CDR3 protein. The sample contains 500,000 to 650,000 distinct CDR3 sequences, less than 20% of which appear only once. The CDR3 length is 16 residues. Trimming cost V 0 bases and J 1 base, with 10 bases left between them. Germline values: CDR1 SGDLS, CDR2 YYNGEE. The rearrangement links TRBV9 to TRBJ2-2; D may be TRBD2 (6 bases). The sample consisted of PBMCs, taken roughly 5 days after the first yellow fever vaccination. This clonotype was obtained from a man aged 18 to 35 who received the YFV17D yellow fever vaccine. CDR3 residues: CASSVGNSGNTGELFF. The CDR3 bases are TGTGCCAGCAGCGTAGGAAATAGCGGGAACACCGGGGAGCTGTTTTTT.